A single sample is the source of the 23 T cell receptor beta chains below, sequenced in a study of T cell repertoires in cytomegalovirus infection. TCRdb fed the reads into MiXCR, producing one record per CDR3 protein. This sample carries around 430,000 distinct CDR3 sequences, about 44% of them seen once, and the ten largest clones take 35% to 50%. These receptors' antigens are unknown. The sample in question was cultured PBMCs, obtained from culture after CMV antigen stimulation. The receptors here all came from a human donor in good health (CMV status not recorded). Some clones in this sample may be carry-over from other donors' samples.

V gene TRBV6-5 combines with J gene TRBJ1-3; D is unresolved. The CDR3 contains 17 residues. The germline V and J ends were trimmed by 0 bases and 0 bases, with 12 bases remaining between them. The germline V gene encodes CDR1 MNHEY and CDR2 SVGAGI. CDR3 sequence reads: CASSYSVLPSSGNTIYF. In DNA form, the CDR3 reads TGTGCCAGCAGTTACTCGGTATTACCGAGCTCTGGAAACACCATATATTTT.

The CDR3 is CSARPHAGQRYNEQFF. The CDR3 DNA sequence: TGCAGTGCTAGACCCCACGCGGGACAACGCTACAATGAGCAGTTCTTC. The chain has TRBV20-1 and TRBJ2-1; either TRBD1 or TRBD2 may fit D (6 bases each). Germline values: CDR1 DFQATT, CDR2 SNEGSKA (reference sequence). The V end was cut by 2 bases, the J end by 3 bases, with 17 bases between. The CDR3 covers 16 residues.

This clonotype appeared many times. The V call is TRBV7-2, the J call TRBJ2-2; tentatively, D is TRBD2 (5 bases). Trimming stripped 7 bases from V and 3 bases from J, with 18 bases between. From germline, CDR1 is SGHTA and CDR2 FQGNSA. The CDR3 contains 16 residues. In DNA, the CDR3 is TGTGCCAGCACCCGGAAGGGCGCGGGCTACACCGGGGAGCTGTTTTTT. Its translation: CASTRKGAGYTGELFF. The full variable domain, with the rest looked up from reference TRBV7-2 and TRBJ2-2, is GAGVSQSPSNKVTEKGKDVELRCDPISGHTALYWYRQSLGQGLEFLIYFQGNSAPDKSGLPSDRFSAERTGGSVSTLTIQRTQQEDSAVYLCASTRKGAGYTGELFFGEGSRLTVL.

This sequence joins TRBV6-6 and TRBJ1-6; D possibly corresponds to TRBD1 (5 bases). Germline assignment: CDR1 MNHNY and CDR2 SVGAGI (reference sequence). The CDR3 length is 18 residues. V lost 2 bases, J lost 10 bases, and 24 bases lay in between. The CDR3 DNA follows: TGTGCCAGCAGTTACAAGAGGGCAGGGTTCAGACAAAACTCACCCCTCCACTTT. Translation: CASSYKRAGFRQNSPLHF.

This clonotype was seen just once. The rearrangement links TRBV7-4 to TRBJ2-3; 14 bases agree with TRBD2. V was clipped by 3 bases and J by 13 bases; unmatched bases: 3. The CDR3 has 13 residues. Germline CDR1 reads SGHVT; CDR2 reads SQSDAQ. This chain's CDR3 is CASSLGLAGEEYF. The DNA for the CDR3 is TGTGCCAGCAGCTTGGGACTAGCGGGGGAGGAGTATTTT.

This CDR3 reads CASSIVSGSMNTEAFF. The CDR3 DNA sequence: TGTGCCAGTAGTATAGTTTCAGGGTCCATGAACACTGAAGCTTTCTTT. The chain combines TRBV19 with TRBJ1-1, with D tentatively TRBD1 (5 bases). V shed 1 base and J shed 0 bases, with 12 bases lying between them. Germline V gene sequence: CDR1 LNHDA, CDR2 SQIVND (reference sequence). This CDR3 region has 16 residues.

CDR3 sequence: CASSLDRVPEAFF. The DNA for the CDR3 is TGTGCCAGCAGCTTGGACAGGGTACCTGAAGCTTTCTTT. The chain recombines TRBV7-6 with TRBJ1-1; 8 bases are shared with TRBD1. With V trimmed by 3 bases and J by 6 bases, 3 bases remained unmatched. The CDR3 is 13 amino acids. Germline V gene sequence: CDR1 SGHVS, CDR2 FNYEAQ.

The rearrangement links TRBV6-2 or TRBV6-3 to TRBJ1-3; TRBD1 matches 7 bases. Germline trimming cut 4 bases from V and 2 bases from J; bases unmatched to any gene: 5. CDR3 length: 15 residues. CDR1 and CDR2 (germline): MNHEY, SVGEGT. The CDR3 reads CASSWGTATGNTIYF. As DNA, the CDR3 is TGTGCCAGCAGTTGGGGGACAGCTACTGGAAACACCATATATTTT.

CDR3 DNA: TGTGCCAGCAGAAAACGGACAGGGGCTAACTATGGCTACACCTTC. Amino acids: CASRKRTGANYGYTF. The rearrangement joins TRBV2 to TRBJ1-2; 9 bases line up with TRBD1. The CDR3 has 15 amino acids. Per germline, CDR1 SNHLY and CDR2 FYNNEI. Germline trimming cut 6 bases from V and 0 bases from J; bases unmatched to any gene: 5. Looking up the rest from reference TRBV2 and TRBJ1-2 gives the full variable domain: EPEVTQTPSHQVTQMGQEVILRCVPISNHLYFYWYRQILGQKVEFLVSFYNNEISEKSEIFDDQFSVERPDGSNFTLKIRSTKLEDSAMYFCASRKRTGANYGYTFGSGTRLTVV.

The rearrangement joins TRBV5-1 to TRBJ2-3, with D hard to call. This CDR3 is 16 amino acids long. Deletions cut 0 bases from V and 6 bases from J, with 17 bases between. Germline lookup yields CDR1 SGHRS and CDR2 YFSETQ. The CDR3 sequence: CASSLVVHRLTDTQYF. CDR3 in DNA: TGCGCCAGCAGCTTGGTAGTCCACCGACTCACGGATACGCAGTATTTT. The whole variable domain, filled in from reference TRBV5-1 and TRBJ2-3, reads KAGVTQTPRYLIKTRGQQVTLSCSPISGHRSVSWYQQTPGQGLQFLFEYFSETQRNKGNFPGRFSGRQFSNSRSEMNVSTLELGDSALYLCASSLVVHRLTDTQYFGPGTRLTVL.

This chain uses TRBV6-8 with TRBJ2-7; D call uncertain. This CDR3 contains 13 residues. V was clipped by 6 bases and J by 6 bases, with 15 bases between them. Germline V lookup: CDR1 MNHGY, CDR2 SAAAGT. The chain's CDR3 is CASSLYIGGEQYF. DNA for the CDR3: TGTGCCAGCAGCCTCTATATCGGCGGCGAGCAGTACTTC.

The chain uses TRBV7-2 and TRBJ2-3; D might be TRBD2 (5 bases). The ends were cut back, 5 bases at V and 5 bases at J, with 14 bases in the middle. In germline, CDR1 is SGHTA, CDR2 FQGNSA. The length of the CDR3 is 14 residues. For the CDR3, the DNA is TGTGCCAGCAGCCCCGAGGCGGCGGGAGATACGCAGTATTTT. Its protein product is CASSPEAAGDTQYF.

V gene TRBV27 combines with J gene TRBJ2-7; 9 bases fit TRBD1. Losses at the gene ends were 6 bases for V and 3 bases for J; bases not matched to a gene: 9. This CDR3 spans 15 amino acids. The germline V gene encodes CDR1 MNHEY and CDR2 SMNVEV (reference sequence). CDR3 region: CASSRGQGPNYEQYF. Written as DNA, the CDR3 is TGTGCCAGCAGCCGGGGACAGGGTCCCAACTACGAGCAGTACTTC.

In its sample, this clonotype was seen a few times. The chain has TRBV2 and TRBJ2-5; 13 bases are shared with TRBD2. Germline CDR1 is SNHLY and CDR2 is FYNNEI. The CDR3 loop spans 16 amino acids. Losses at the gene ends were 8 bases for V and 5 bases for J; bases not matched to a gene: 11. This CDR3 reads CASGSGLAGPGETQYF. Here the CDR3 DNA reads TGTGCCAGCGGGTCGGGACTAGCGGGGCCGGGGGAGACCCAGTACTTC.

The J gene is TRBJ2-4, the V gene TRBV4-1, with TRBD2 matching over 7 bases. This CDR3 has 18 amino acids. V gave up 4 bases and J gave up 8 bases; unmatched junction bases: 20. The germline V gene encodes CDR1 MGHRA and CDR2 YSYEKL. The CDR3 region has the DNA TGCGCCAGCAGCCGAGACGCCCTAAGCGGGGCCCGGGGGTACATTCAGTACTTC. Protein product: CASSRDALSGARGYIQYF.

CDR3 nucleotide sequence: TGTGCCAGCAGCTTAGATCTAGCGGGAGAGAATGAGCAGTTCTTC. Protein sequence: CASSLDLAGENEQFF. The chain has TRBV7-8 and TRBJ2-1; 10 bases are shared with TRBD2. Per germline, CDR1 SGHVS and CDR2 FQNEAQ. The CDR3 spans 15 residues. Losses at the gene ends were 1 base for V and 7 bases for J; bases not matched to a gene: 4. The full variable domain, in which reference TRBV7-8 and TRBJ2-1 provide the parts outside the CDR3, is GAGVSQSPRYKVAKRGQDVALRCDPISGHVSLFWYQQALGQGPEFLTYFQNEAQLDKSGLPSDRFFAERPEGSVSTLKIQRTQQEDSAVYLCASSLDLAGENEQFFGPGTRLTVL.

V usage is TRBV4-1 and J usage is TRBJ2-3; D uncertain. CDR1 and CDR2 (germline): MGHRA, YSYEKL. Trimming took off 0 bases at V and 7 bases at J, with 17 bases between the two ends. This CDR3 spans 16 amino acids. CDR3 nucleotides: TGCGCCAGCAGCCAAGATCGCGGTCCCGCCTCTTATACGCAGTATTTT. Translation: CASSQDRGPASYTQYF.

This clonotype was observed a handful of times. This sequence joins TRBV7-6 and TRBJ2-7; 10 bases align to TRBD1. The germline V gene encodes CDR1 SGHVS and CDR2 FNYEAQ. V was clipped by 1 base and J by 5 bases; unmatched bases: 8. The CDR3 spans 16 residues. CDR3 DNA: TGTGCCAGCAGCTTAGGTCCTCGGGACAGGGGTCACGAGCAGTACTTC. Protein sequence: CASSLGPRDRGHEQYF.

This chain's CDR3 is CASSSKDPVGRETQYF. The CDR3 region has the DNA TGTGCCAGCAGCTCCAAAGACCCGGTCGGGCGAGAGACCCAGTACTTC. V and J are TRBV7-9 and TRBJ2-5; D is unresolved. Germline V gene lookup returns CDR1 SEHNR and CDR2 FQNEAQ (reference sequence). The V gene lost 4 bases and the J gene lost 4 bases, with 19 bases spanning the gap. The CDR3 length is 16 residues. Filled out from reference TRBV7-9 and TRBJ2-5, the complete variable domain reads DTGVSQNPRHKITKRGQNVTFRCDPISEHNRLYWYRQTLGQGPEFLTYFQNEAQLEKSRLLSDRFSAERPKGSFSTLEIQRTEQGDSAMYLCASSSKDPVGRETQYFGPGTRLLVL.

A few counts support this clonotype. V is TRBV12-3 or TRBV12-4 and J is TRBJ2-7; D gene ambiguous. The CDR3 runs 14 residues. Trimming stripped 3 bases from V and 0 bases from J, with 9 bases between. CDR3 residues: CASSFNGASYEQYF. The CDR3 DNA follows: TGTGCCAGCAGTTTCAATGGTGCCTCCTACGAGCAGTACTTC.

The DNA of the CDR3 is TGTGCCAGCAGCGCACAAGCTACGATAGCGGGAGGGGAGCTGTTTTTT. Protein product: CASSAQATIAGGELFF. The V call is TRBV9, the J call TRBJ2-2, with 8 nucleotides matching TRBD2. Trimming cost V 3 bases and J 8 bases; bases outside gene matches: 12. The CDR3 loop spans 16 amino acids. CDR1 and CDR2 from the germline V gene are SGDLS and YYNGEE.

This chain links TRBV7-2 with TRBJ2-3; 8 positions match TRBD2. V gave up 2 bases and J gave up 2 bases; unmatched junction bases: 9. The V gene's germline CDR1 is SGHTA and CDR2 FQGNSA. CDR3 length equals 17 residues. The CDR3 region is CASSLRSLAGITDTQYF. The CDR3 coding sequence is TGTGCCAGCAGCTTAAGGTCCTTAGCGGGGATCACAGATACGCAGTATTTT.

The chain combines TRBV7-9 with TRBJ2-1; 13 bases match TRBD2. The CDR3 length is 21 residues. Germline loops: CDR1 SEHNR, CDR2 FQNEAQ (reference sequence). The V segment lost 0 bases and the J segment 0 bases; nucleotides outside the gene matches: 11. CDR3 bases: TGTGCCAGCAGCTTAGCAAAGACTAGCGGGGGGACCTTTAGCTCCTACAATGAGCAGTTCTTC. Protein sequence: CASSLAKTSGGTFSSYNEQFF.